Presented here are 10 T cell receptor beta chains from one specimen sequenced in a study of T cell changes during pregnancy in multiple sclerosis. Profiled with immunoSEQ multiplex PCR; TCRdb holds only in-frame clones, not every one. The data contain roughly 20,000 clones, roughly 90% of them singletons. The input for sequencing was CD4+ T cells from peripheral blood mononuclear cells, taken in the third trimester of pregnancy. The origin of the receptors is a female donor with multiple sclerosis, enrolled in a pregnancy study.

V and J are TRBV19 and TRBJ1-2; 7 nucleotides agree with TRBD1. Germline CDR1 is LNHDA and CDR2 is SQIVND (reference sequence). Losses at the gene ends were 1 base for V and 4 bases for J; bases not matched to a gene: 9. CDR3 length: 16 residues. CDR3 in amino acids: CASSIVLTGQFYGYTF. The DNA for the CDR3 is TGTGCCAGTAGTATAGTACTCACGGGACAGTTCTATGGCTACACCTTC.

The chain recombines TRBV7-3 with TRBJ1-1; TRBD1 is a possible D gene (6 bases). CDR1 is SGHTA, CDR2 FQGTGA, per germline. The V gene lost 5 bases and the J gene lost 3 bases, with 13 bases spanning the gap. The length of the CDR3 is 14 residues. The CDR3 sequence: CASSVQGGDTEAFF. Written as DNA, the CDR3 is TGTGCCAGCAGCGTACAGGGTGGAGACACTGAAGCTTTCTTT.

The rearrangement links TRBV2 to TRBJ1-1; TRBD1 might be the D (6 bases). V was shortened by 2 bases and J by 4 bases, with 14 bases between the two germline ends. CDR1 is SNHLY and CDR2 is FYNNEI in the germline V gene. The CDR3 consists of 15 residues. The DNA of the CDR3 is TGTGCCAGCAGTGAAATTGGCCTAGGGGGCACTGAAGCTTTCTTT. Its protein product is CASSEIGLGGTEAFF. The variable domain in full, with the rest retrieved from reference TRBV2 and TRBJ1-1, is EPEVTQTPSHQVTQMGQEVILRCVPISNHLYFYWYRQILGQKVEFLVSFYNNEISEKSEIFDDQFSVERPDGSNFTLKIRSTKLEDSAMYFCASSEIGLGGTEAFFGQGTRLTVV.

CDR3 sequence: CASSLDQGRTDTQYF. The CDR3 DNA follows: TGTGCCAGCAGCTTGGATCAGGGTAGGACAGATACGCAGTATTTT. The chain is built from TRBV5-4 and TRBJ2-3, with D possibly matching TRBD1 (5 bases). Germline CDR1 and CDR2: SGHNT and YYREEE (reference sequence). With 0 bases removed from V and 3 bases from J, the gap between germline ends came to 11 bases. The CDR3 runs to 15 residues.

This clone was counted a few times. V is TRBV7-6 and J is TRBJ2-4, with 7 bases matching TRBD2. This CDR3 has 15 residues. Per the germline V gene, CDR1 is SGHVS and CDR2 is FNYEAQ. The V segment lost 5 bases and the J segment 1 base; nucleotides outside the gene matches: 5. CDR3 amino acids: CASSPGGWAKNIQYF. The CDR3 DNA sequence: TGTGCCAGCAGCCCCGGGGGGTGGGCCAAAAACATTCAGTACTTC.

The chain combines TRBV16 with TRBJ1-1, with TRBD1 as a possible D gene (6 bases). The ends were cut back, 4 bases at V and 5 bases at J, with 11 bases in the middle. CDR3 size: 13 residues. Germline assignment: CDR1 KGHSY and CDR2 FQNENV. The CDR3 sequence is CASSLHRETEAFF. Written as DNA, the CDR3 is TGTGCCAGCAGCCTACACAGGGAGACTGAAGCTTTCTTT.

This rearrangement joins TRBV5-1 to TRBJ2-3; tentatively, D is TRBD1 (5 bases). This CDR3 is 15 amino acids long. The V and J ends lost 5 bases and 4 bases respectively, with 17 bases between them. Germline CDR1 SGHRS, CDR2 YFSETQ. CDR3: CASRYRQGSPDTQYF. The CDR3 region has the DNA TGCGCCAGCAGATATCGGCAGGGTAGCCCAGATACGCAGTATTTT.

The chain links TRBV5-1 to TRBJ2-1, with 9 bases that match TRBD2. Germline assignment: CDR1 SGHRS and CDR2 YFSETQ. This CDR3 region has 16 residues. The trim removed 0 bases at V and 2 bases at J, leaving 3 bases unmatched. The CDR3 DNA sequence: TGCGCCAGCAGCTTGGTGTCTAGCGGGGCCTACAATGAGCAGTTCTTC. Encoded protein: CASSLVSSGAYNEQFF. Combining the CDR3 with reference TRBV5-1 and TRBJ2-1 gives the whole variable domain KAGVTQTPRYLIKTRGQQVTLSCSPISGHRSVSWYQQTPGQGLQFLFEYFSETQRNKGNFPGRFSGRQFSNSRSEMNVSTLELGDSALYLCASSLVSSGAYNEQFFGPGTRLTVL.

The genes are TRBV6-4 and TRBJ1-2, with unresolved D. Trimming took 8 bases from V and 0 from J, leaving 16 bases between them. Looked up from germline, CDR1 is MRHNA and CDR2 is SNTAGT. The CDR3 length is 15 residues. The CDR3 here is CASSGPRRANYGYTF. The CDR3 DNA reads TGTGCCAGCTCAGGTCCGAGGAGGGCTAACTATGGCTACACCTTC.

CDR3: CASSRAVPNTEAFF. CDR3 nucleotides: TGTGCCAGCAGCCGAGCCGTTCCGAACACTGAAGCTTTCTTT. This chain joins TRBV5-5 and TRBJ1-1; D is uncertain. CDR1 and CDR2 (germline): SGHKS, YYEKEE (reference sequence). The CDR3 is 14 amino acids. Trimming left V 4 bases short and J 1 base short, with 11 bases between.